Below, 20 T cell receptor beta chains from the same sample are listed, as sequenced in a study of vaccination effects on CD4 cells after COVID-19. Antigens of these TCRs are unknown. Using immunoSEQ multiplex PCR, the repertoire was profiled, and TCRdb retains in-frame clones only, with some absent. This table has approximately 30,000 clones, roughly four fifths appearing once. Antigen-specific CD4+ T cells were expanded with viral peptide pools in the ViraFEST assay before sequencing. It was after approximately 11 days of culture that CD4+ T cells were isolated. All participants had two doses of either the BNT162b2 or mRNA-1273 vaccine. Sequenced material: CD4+ T cells from PBMCs cultured with HCoV-NL63 spike peptides, taken after COVID-19 vaccination. These receptors were taken from a human donor who received a COVID-19 vaccine. Some clones in this sample may be carry-over from other donors' samples.

The J gene is TRBJ2-1, the V gene TRBV7-3; 9 positions match TRBD1. V shed 8 bases and J 0 bases; nucleotides not matched to a gene: 8. CDR1 is SGHTA, CDR2 FQGTGA, per germline. The CDR3 covers 16 residues. CDR3 sequence (DNA): TGTGCCAGCGGAGGGGACAGGGCTAGCTCCTACAATGAGCAGTTCTTC. Encoded protein: CASGGDRASSYNEQFF.

The V and J genes are TRBV2 and TRBJ1-2, with D perhaps TRBD1 (6 bases). The CDR3 sequence is 12 residues long. Trimming removed 11 bases from V and 8 bases from J, with 18 bases in between. Germline V lookup: CDR1 SNHLY, CDR2 FYNNEI. The CDR3 nucleotides are TGTGCCGGGGCACAGGGAGATCGGGGCTACACCTTC. It specifies CAGAQGDRGYTF.

This chain joins TRBV7-6 and TRBJ2-7, with 8 bases aligning to TRBD1. Germline V gene data show CDR1 as SGHVS and CDR2 as FNYEAQ. This CDR3 comprises 12 residues. V lost 4 bases and J lost 5; bases outside the gene matches: 1. In DNA, the CDR3 is TGTGCCAGCAGCTGGGGACAGGACGAGCAGTACGTC. The encoded protein is CASSWGQDEQYV.

V usage is TRBV4-1 and J usage is TRBJ1-5; TRBD1 matches 7 bases. The CDR3 is 16 residues long. The trim removed 4 bases at V and 3 bases at J, leaving 9 bases unmatched. Germline CDR1 is MGHRA and CDR2 is YSYEKL. This CDR3 is CASSRALDRSNQPQHF. In nucleotides, the CDR3 is TGCGCCAGCAGCCGAGCCTTGGACAGGTCCAATCAGCCCCAGCATTTT.

This chain connects TRBV20-1 to TRBJ2-3; the match to TRBD2 covers 7 bases. V shed 3 bases and J 6 bases; nucleotides not matched to a gene: 9. The CDR3 runs to 14 residues. The V gene's germline CDR1 is DFQATT and CDR2 SNEGSKA (reference sequence). For the CDR3, the DNA is TGCAGTGCTAGTTTCTCGGGGGGTCCGGATACGCAGTATTTT. As protein: CSASFSGGPDTQYF.

This clone was observed a few times. This chain connects TRBV21-1 to TRBJ2-7; the table names TRBD1, a call not compared with the DNA. TRBV21-1 is a pseudogene segment. The CDR3 is made up of 12 amino acids. CDR3 amino acids: CAGGDSSYEQYV. DNA of the CDR3: TGTGCCGGAGGGGACAGTTCCTACGAGCAGTACGTC.

The CDR3: CASGLSPTGTYGYTF. Written as DNA, the CDR3 is TGTGCTAGTGGTTTGTCACCTACCGGGACCTATGGCTACACCTTC. The V and J genes are TRBV12-5 and TRBJ1-2; the D gene is possibly TRBD1 (5 bases). The CDR3 runs 15 residues. V lost 2 bases and J 4 bases, leaving 14 bases between the germline ends. CDR1 is LGHNT and CDR2 is FRNRAP in the germline V gene.

The rearrangement joins TRBV3-1 (or the pseudogene TRBV3-2) to TRBJ2-3; 9 bases are shared with TRBD2. Germline V CDR1 and CDR2: LGHDT, YNNKEL (reference sequence). The CDR3 covers 16 residues. V lost 4 bases, J lost 6 bases, and 11 bases stayed unmatched. CDR3 residues: CASSLGLLRGGDTQYF. The CDR3 DNA follows: TGTGCCAGCAGCCTTGGACTTTTGCGGGGGGGTGATACGCAGTATTTT.

The rearrangement links TRBV3-1 (or the pseudogene TRBV3-2) to TRBJ2-3; TRBD1 matches 8 bases. The CDR3 sequence is 17 residues long. The V gene end was trimmed by 2 bases and the J gene end by 0 bases; junction bases not matched to a gene: 7. From germline, CDR1 is LGHDT and CDR2 YNNKEL (reference sequence). CDR3 bases: TGTGCCAGCAGCCAACCAGGACAGGGAAGCAGCACAGATACGCAGTATTTT. Translated, it gives CASSQPGQGSSTDTQYF.

This clone was observed a few times. The chain recombines TRBV5-5 with TRBJ2-1, with a possible D match to TRBD2 (5 bases). V lost 7 bases and J lost 10, with 21 bases in between. CDR1 is SGHKS, CDR2 YYEKEE, per germline (reference sequence). This CDR3 is 14 amino acids long. CDR3 sequence: CASAMTRVSGEQFF. The DNA of the CDR3 is TGTGCCAGCGCCATGACGAGGGTATCGGGAGAGCAGTTCTTC.

This chain joins TRBV5-1 and TRBJ2-5, with 7 bases identical to TRBD2. Germline V gene lookup returns CDR1 SGHRS and CDR2 YFSETQ. The CDR3 totals 12 residues. With V trimmed by 7 bases and J by 4 bases, 4 bases remained unmatched. The CDR3 reads CASGEGGETQYF. In nucleotides, the CDR3 is TGCGCCAGCGGGGAGGGAGGAGAGACCCAGTACTTC.

The chain couples TRBV6-5 to TRBJ1-1; D call uncertain. This CDR3 is 14 amino acids long. V lost 5 bases, J lost 1 base, and 11 bases lay in between. CDR1 is MNHEY and CDR2 is SVGAGI in the germline V gene. The DNA of the CDR3 is TGTGCCAGCAGTACCGGACGGTGGAACACTGAAGCTTTCTTT. This codes for CASSTGRWNTEAFF.

The chain employs TRBV2 and TRBJ1-2, with D maybe TRBD1 (6 bases). Trimming removed 4 bases from V and 3 bases from J, with 12 bases in between. Germline V lookup: CDR1 SNHLY, CDR2 FYNNEI. CDR3 size: 14 residues. Here the CDR3 reads CASSVRGADYGYTF. Written as DNA, the CDR3 is TGTGCCAGCAGTGTACGGGGGGCCGACTATGGCTACACCTTC.

The V call is TRBV23-1, the J call TRBJ2-3; D uncertain. TRBV23-1 is an ORF for which the function is uncertain. V gave up 3 bases and J gave up 2 bases, with 15 bases separating them. The CDR3 is 16 amino acids. This CDR3 reads CASSHPDKSPTDTQYF. CDR3 nucleotide sequence: TGCGCCAGCAGTCACCCCGACAAGTCCCCCACAGATACGCAGTATTTT.

The chain has TRBV19 and TRBJ1-5; TRBD1 is a possible D gene (5 bases). Germline CDR1 reads LNHDA; CDR2 reads SQIVND (reference sequence). V was pared by 4 bases and J by 4 bases, with 17 bases between. CDR3 length: 16 residues. The CDR3 region is CASSKAKDKGNQPQHF. The CDR3 bases are TGTGCCAGTAGTAAGGCAAAGGACAAGGGTAATCAGCCCCAGCATTTT.

This chain links TRBV5-6 with TRBJ1-2; unclear D gene. Trimming cost V 0 bases and J 1 base, with 4 bases left between them. From germline, CDR1 is SGHDT and CDR2 YYEEEE. The CDR3 extends over 13 amino acids. The CDR3 sequence: CASSLGRNYGYTF. DNA for the CDR3: TGTGCCAGCAGCTTGGGACGTAACTATGGCTACACCTTC.

V is TRBV10-3 and J is TRBJ1-6, with D uncertain. Germline loops: CDR1 ENHRY, CDR2 SYGVKD. The V and J ends lost 3 bases and 4 bases respectively, with 4 bases between them. CDR3 length: 13 residues. The CDR3 spells CAISDQYNSPLHF. The CDR3 region has the DNA TGTGCCATCAGTGACCAGTATAATTCACCCCTCCACTTT.

The J gene is TRBJ2-2, the V gene TRBV7-3; D call uncertain. The CDR3 consists of 15 residues. Trimming took off 2 bases at V and 5 bases at J, with 12 bases between the two ends. Germline CDR1 is SGHTA and CDR2 is FQGTGA. CDR3 DNA sequence: TGTGCCAGCAGCTTATACCCGACCGAGACCGGGGAGCTGTTTTTT. Translation gives CASSLYPTETGELFF. Full variable domain (rest looked up from reference TRBV7-3 and TRBJ2-2): GAGVSQTPSNKVTEKGKYVELRCDPISGHTALYWYRQSLGQGPEFLIYFQGTGAADDSGLPNDRFFAVRPEGSVSTLKIQRTERGDSAVYLCASSLYPTETGELFFGEGSRLTVL.

For this clone: The sample contains more than one DNA sequence encoding this CDR3. This chain links TRBV15 with TRBJ2-5, with D tentatively TRBD2 (6 bases). Germline V gives CDR1 LNHNV, CDR2 YYDKDF (reference sequence). V lost 5 bases and J lost 0, with 16 bases in between. This CDR3 has 16 residues. The CDR3 DNA is TGTGCCACCAGCCCGCGTACGGGAGCCGACCAAGAGACCCAGTACTTC. Translated, it gives CATSPRTGADQETQYF.

The chain combines TRBV19 with TRBJ2-1; TRBD2 agrees at 14 bases. The germline V gene has CDR1 LNHDA and CDR2 SQIVND (reference sequence). The CDR3 spans 18 residues. V was clipped by 4 bases and J by 1 base; unmatched bases: 6. The CDR3 DNA reads TGTGCCAGTAGTACCGGGACTAGCGGGGGTTTTTCCTACAATGAGCAGTTCTTC. Amino acid sequence: CASSTGTSGGFSYNEQFF.